One and the same sample provided the 20 T cell receptor beta chains below, sequenced in a study of blood T cells in healthy people across ages. Alongside a J-beta primer mix, a sample-barcoded 5' primer served in a second PCR lasting about 7 to 12 cycles. TCRdb reprocessed the 5' RACE reads via MiXCR and lists one record per CDR3 protein. The sample has 1.4 million to 1.5 million distinct CDR3 sequences, roughly 40% seen once. The sample taken for sequencing was blood. These receptor sequences come from a woman aged 18-35 years in good health.

J is TRBJ2-3 and V is TRBV3-1; unclear D gene. The CDR3 extends over 13 amino acids. Germline assignment: CDR1 LGHDT and CDR2 YNNKEL (reference sequence). The V gene lost 1 base and the J gene lost 6 bases, with 8 bases spanning the gap. The CDR3 loop reads CASSQGLWDTQYF. The DNA of the CDR3 is TGTGCCAGCAGCCAAGGCCTCTGGGATACGCAGTATTTT.

The sample holds a few counts of this clonotype. V and J are TRBV3-1 and TRBJ2-1, with 10 bases that match TRBD2. The germline V gene has CDR1 LGHDT and CDR2 YNNKEL (reference sequence). The CDR3 has 15 amino acids. Trimming at V came to 2 bases and at J to 7 bases, leaving 5 bases not matched to a gene. Written as DNA, the CDR3 is TGTGCCAGCAGCCAACAAGCGGGGGGGCCAAATGAGCAGTTCTTC. This gives the protein CASSQQAGGPNEQFF.

V is TRBV3-1 and J is TRBJ1-1; tentatively, D is TRBD1 (5 bases). Per the germline V gene, CDR1 is LGHDT and CDR2 is YNNKEL (reference sequence). Trimming removed 6 bases at V and 1 base at J, with 9 bases between. This CDR3 is 13 amino acids long. CDR3 in DNA: TGTGCCAGCAGTCACGGGGGGAACACTGAAGCTTTCTTT. Protein sequence: CASSHGGNTEAFF.

The chain joins TRBV6-5 to TRBJ1-1; D is uncertain. V lost 6 bases to trimming and J lost 6 bases, with 8 bases between them. Germline CDR1 is MNHEY and CDR2 is SVGAGI. The CDR3 is made up of 11 amino acids. CDR3 in amino acids: CASSGGPEAFF. CDR3 coding DNA: TGTGCCAGCAGCGGAGGGCCTGAAGCTTTCTTT.

The CDR3 sequence is CASSLGLSGASYEQYF. The CDR3 coding sequence is TGTGCCAGCAGCTTGGGACTTAGCGGGGCCTCCTACGAGCAGTACTTC. The V gene is TRBV7-2, the J gene TRBJ2-7; 8 positions match TRBD2. Losses at the gene ends were 3 bases for V and 0 bases for J; bases not matched to a gene: 7. The CDR3 consists of 16 residues. Germline CDR1 and CDR2: SGHTA and FQGNSA.

J is TRBJ2-1 and V is TRBV6-6; TRBD1 agrees at 8 bases. CDR1 and CDR2 from the germline V gene are MNHNY and SVGAGI (reference sequence). Losses at the gene ends were 0 bases for V and 9 bases for J; bases not matched to a gene: 10. The CDR3 totals 16 residues. This CDR3 reads CASSYSTGVFSTEQFF. The CDR3 region has the DNA TGTGCCAGCAGTTACTCGACAGGGGTTTTTAGTACTGAGCAGTTCTTC.

The chain joins TRBV9 to TRBJ2-1; D unclear. The germline V gene has CDR1 SGDLS and CDR2 YYNGEE. CDR3 length equals 11 residues. Trimming removed 4 bases at V and 10 bases at J, with 9 bases between. CDR3 region: CASSIEGEQFF. CDR3 nucleotides: TGTGCCAGCAGCATTGAAGGGGAGCAGTTCTTC. Looking up the rest from reference TRBV9 and TRBJ2-1 gives the full variable domain: DSGVTQTPKHLITATGQRVTLRCSPRSGDLSVYWYQQSLDQGLQFLIQYYNGEERAKGNILERFSAQQFPDLHSELNLSSLELGDSALYFCASSIEGEQFFGPGTRLTVL.

The rearrangement links TRBV9 to TRBJ2-2, with D tentatively TRBD1 (6 bases). The CDR3 consists of 19 residues. Germline V gene sequence: CDR1 SGDLS, CDR2 YYNGEE. V lost 0 bases and J lost 2, with 20 bases in between. CDR3 DNA sequence: TGTGCCAGCAGCGTAGTGGGCAGGGGAATTGGCCTTAACACCGGGGAGCTGTTTTTT. Translated, it gives CASSVVGRGIGLNTGELFF.

The CDR3 sequence: CASSSGLLNYEQYF. The DNA of the CDR3 is TGTGCCAGCAGCTCGGGACTGTTAAACTACGAGCAGTACTTC. The chain is built from TRBV9 and TRBJ2-4, with D perhaps TRBD2 (6 bases). The J call may be wrong; the DNA end is better matched by TRBJ2-7. Looked up from germline, CDR1 is SGDLS and CDR2 is YYNGEE. The length of the CDR3 is 14 residues.

This clonotype has more than one count but fewer than ten. This chain joins TRBV15 and TRBJ2-5; D is possibly TRBD2 (5 bases). There are 13 residues in the CDR3. Deletions cut 0 bases from V and 7 bases from J, with 9 bases between. CDR1 and CDR2 from the germline V gene are LNHNV and YYDKDF (reference sequence). The CDR3 bases are TGTGCCACCAGCAGAGATCATGAGGGGACCCAGTACTTC. Amino acid sequence: CATSRDHEGTQYF.

This chain uses TRBV7-2 with TRBJ2-5; TRBD2 might be the D (5 bases). This CDR3 spans 14 amino acids. Trimming stripped 6 bases from V and 11 bases from J, with 22 bases between. In germline, CDR1 is SGHTA, CDR2 FQGNSA. The DNA for the CDR3 is TGTGCCAGCAGTCACCGGGATTTGGGGTATGAGCAGTACTTC. It encodes CASSHRDLGYEQYF. The variable domain in full, with the rest retrieved from reference TRBV7-2 and TRBJ2-5, is GAGVSQSPSNKVTEKGKDVELRCDPISGHTALYWYRQSLGQGLEFLIYFQGNSAPDKSGLPSDRFSAERTGGSVSTLTIQRTQQEDSAVYLCASSHRDLGYEQYFGPGTRLLVL.

This clonotype was detected only a few times. V gene TRBV4-2 combines with J gene TRBJ1-2, with unresolved D. Germline V gives CDR1 LGHNA, CDR2 YNFKEQ. CDR3 size: 12 residues. V shed 0 bases and J shed 11 bases, with 10 bases lying between them. In DNA, the CDR3 is TGTGCCAGCAGCCAAGATAGACGCCTGTACACCTTC. Translated: CASSQDRRLYTF.

This chain joins TRBV28 and TRBJ2-1; TRBD2 matches at 7 bases. Germline values: CDR1 MDHEN, CDR2 SYDVKM. V shed 8 bases, J shed 8 bases, and the junction held 0 bases outside the gene matches. This CDR3 is 10 amino acids long. CDR3 sequence reads: CASGGDEQFF. The CDR3 DNA follows: TGTGCCAGCGGGGGGGATGAGCAGTTCTTC.

In DNA, the CDR3 is TGTGCCACCAGCAGAAGGACCGGGGAGCTGTTTTTT. Amino acid sequence: CATSRRTGELFF. V and J are TRBV15 and TRBJ2-2; no clear D. V was cut by 2 bases and J by 5 bases, with 3 bases left in between. CDR3 length: 12 residues. Looked up from germline, CDR1 is LNHNV and CDR2 is YYDKDF (reference sequence).

This clonotype was counted only a few times. V is TRBV28 and J is TRBJ2-4; 9 bases fit TRBD2. Germline-derived CDR1 and CDR2 are MDHEN and SYDVKM. The CDR3 sequence is 15 residues long. V was pared by 8 bases and J by 7 bases, with 12 bases of the junction left unmatched. In nucleotides, the CDR3 is TGTGCCAGCCATACAACCGGGACTAGCAGGAACATTCAGTACTTC. Translated, it gives CASHTTGTSRNIQYF.

This clonotype was seen a single time. The rearrangement joins TRBV12-3 or TRBV12-4 to TRBJ2-1, with TRBD2 matching over 9 bases. V lost 8 bases, J lost 8 bases, and 13 bases stayed unmatched. This CDR3 contains 15 residues. DNA of the CDR3: TGTGCCAGCTACTCCTTTAGCGGGAGTATCGATGAGCAGTTCTTC. It encodes CASYSFSGSIDEQFF.

The genes are TRBV9 and TRBJ2-3; maybe TRBD2 (5 bases). Germline V CDR1 and CDR2: SGDLS, YYNGEE. The length of the CDR3 is 16 residues. The V end lost 0 bases, the J end lost 2 bases, and 13 bases lay between the germline ends. The CDR3 DNA sequence: TGTGCCAGCAGCGTAGCTGGAGGCCAACTCACAGATACGCAGTATTTT. Residues: CASSVAGGQLTDTQYF.

The chain couples TRBV27 to TRBJ1-3; 7 positions agree with TRBD1. After removal of 4 bases from V and 2 bases from J, the junction contained 5 bases not matched to a gene. The CDR3 totals 15 residues. CDR1 MNHEY and CDR2 SMNVEV come from the germline V gene (reference sequence). CDR3: CASSSGQEPGNTIYF. The CDR3, as DNA: TGTGCCAGCAGTTCTGGACAGGAGCCTGGAAACACCATATATTTT.

This chain uses TRBV10-3 with TRBJ1-2, with 10 bases identical to TRBD1. CDR3 length equals 13 residues. The J segment lost 6 bases and the V segment lost 8 bases, leaving 6 bases of the junction unmatched. Germline assignment: CDR1 ENHRY and CDR2 SYGVKD. For the CDR3, the DNA is TGTGCCATCGCCGGGACAGGGGAAGATGGCTACACCTTC. Translating it yields CAIAGTGEDGYTF.

Remarks on this clonotype: Compared with germline, one end of the junction differs, possibly owing to a read error. DNA for the CDR3: TGCGCCAACAGCTCGGACTACGAGCAGTTCTTC. Its protein product is CANSSDYEQFF. This chain joins TRBV5-1 and TRBJ2-7; D might be TRBD2 (6 bases). The J call may be faulty, since TRBJ2-1 better matches the DNA end. CDR1 is SGHRS and CDR2 is YFSETQ in the germline V gene. CDR3 length: 11 residues.